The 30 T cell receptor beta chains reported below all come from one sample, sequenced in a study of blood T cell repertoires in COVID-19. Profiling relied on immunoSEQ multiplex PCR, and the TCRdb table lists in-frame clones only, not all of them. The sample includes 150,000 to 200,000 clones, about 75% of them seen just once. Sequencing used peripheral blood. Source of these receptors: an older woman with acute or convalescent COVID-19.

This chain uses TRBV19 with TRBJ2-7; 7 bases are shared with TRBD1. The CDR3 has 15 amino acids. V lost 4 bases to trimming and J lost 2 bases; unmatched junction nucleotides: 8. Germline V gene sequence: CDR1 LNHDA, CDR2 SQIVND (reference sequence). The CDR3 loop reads CASSKGDRVAYEQYF. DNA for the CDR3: TGTGCCAGTAGTAAGGGGGACAGAGTAGCCTACGAGCAGTACTTC.

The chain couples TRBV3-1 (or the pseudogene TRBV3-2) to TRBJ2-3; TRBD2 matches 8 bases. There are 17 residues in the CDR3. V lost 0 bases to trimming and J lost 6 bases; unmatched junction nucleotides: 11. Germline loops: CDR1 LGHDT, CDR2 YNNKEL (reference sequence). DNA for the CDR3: TGTGCCAGCAGCCAAGATTTTGGCGGGAGGCGGGCCGATACGCAGTATTTT. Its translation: CASSQDFGGRRADTQYF.

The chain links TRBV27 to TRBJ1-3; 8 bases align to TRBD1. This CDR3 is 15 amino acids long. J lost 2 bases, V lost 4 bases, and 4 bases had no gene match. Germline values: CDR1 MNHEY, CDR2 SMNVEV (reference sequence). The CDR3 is CASSSSGGPGNTIYF. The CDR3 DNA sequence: TGTGCCAGCAGTTCATCAGGGGGCCCTGGAAACACCATATATTTT.

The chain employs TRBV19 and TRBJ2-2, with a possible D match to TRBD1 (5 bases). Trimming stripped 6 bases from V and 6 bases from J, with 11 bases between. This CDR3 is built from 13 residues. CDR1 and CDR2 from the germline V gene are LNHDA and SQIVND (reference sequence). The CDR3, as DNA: TGTGCCAGTAGGTACAGGAAGTCCGGGGAGCTGTTTTTT. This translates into CASRYRKSGELFF. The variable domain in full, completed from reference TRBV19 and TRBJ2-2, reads DGGITQSPKYLFRKEGQNVTLSCEQNLNHDAMYWYRQDPGQGLRLIYYSQIVNDFQKGDIAEGYSVSREKKESFPLTVTSAQKNPTAFYLCASRYRKSGELFFGEGSRLTVL.

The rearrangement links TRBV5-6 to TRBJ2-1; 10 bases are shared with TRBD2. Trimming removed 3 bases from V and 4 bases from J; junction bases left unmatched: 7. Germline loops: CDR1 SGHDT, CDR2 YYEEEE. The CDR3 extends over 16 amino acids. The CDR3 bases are TGTGCCAGCAGCTCATTTACTAGCGGGAAATACAATGAGCAGTTCTTC. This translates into CASSSFTSGKYNEQFF. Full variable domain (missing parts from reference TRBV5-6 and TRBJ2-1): DAGVTQSPTHLIKTRGQQVTLRCSPKSGHDTVSWYQQALGQGPQFIFQYYEEEERQRGNFPDRFSGHQFPNYSSELNVNALLLGDSALYLCASSSFTSGKYNEQFFGPGTRLTVL.

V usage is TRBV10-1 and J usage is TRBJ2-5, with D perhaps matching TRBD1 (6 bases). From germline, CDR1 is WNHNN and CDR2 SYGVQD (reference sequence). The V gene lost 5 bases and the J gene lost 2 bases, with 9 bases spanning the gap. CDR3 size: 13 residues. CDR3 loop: CASSQGLQETQYF. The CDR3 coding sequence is TGCGCCAGCAGTCAGGGGCTTCAAGAGACCCAGTACTTC.

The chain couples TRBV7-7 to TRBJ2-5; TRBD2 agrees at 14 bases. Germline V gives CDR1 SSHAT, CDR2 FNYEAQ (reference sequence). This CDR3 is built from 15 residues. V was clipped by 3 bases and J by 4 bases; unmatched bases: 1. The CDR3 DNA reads TGTGCCAGCAGCTTCGGACTAGCGGGAGGAGAGACCCAGTACTTC. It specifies CASSFGLAGGETQYF. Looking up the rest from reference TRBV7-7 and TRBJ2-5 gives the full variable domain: GAGVSQSPRYKVTKRGQDVTLRCDPISSHATLYWYQQALGQGPEFLTYFNYEAQPDKSGLPSDRFSAERPEGSISTLTIQRTEQRDSAMYRCASSFGLAGGETQYFGPGTRLLVL.

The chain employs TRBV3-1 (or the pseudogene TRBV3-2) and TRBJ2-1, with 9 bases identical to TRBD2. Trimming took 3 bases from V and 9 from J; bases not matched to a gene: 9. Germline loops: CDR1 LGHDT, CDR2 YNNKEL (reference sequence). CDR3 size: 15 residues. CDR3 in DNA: TGTGCCAGCAGCCACGATTCACTAGCGGGTGGTGAGCAGTTCTTC. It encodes CASSHDSLAGGEQFF.

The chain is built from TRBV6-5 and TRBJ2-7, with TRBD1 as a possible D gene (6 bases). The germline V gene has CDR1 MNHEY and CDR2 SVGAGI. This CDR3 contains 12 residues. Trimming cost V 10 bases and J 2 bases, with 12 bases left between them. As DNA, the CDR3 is TGTGCCACCATCCCAGGGGCCTACGAGCAGTACTTC. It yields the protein CATIPGAYEQYF.

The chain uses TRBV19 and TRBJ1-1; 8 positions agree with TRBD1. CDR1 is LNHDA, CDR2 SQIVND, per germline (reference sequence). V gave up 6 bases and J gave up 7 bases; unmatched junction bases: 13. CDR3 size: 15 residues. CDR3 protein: CASRARGPGWNEAFF. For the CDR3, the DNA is TGTGCCAGTAGGGCCAGGGGGCCGGGGTGGAATGAAGCTTTCTTT.

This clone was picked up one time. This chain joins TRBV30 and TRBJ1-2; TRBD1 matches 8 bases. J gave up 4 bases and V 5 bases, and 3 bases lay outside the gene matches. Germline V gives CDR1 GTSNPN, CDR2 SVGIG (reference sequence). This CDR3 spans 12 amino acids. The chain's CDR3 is CAWVQGVYGYTF. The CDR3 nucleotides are TGTGCCTGGGTACAGGGGGTCTATGGCTACACCTTC.

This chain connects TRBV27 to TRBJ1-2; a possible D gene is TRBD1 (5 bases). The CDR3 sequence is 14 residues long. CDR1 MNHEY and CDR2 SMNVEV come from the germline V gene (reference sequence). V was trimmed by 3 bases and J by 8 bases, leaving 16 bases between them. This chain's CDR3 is CASSFRDRLEGYTF. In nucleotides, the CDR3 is TGTGCCAGCAGTTTCAGGGATCGATTGGAAGGCTACACCTTC.

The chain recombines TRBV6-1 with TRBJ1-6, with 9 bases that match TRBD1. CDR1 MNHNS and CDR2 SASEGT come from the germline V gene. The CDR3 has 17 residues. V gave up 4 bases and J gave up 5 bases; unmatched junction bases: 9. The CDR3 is CASSAGTGTYDNSPLHF. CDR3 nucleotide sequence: TGTGCCAGCAGTGCGGGGACAGGGACATACGATAATTCACCCCTCCACTTT.

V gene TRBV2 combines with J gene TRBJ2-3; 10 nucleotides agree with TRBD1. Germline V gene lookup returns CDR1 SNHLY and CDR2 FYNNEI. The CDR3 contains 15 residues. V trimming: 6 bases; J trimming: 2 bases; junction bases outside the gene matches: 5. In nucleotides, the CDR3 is TGTGCCAGCAGGCGACAGGGGGCCCTCACAGATACGCAGTATTTT. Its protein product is CASRRQGALTDTQYF.

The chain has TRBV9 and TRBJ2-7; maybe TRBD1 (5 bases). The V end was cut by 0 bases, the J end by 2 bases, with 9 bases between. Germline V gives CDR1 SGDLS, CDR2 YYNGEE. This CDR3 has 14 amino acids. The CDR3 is CASSVEDTTYEQYF. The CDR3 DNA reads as TGTGCCAGCAGCGTAGAGGACACCACCTACGAGCAGTACTTC.

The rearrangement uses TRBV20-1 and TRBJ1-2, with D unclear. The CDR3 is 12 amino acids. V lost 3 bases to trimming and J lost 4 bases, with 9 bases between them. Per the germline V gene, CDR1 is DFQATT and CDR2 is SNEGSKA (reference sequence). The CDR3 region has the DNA TGCAGTGCTAGTACAGAAGTCTATGGCTACACCTTC. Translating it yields CSASTEVYGYTF.

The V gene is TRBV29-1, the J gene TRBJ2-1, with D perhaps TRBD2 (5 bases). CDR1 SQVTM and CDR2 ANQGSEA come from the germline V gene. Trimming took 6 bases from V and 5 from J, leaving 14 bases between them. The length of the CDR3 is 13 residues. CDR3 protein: CSVGGPEHNEQFF. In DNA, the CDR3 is TGCAGCGTCGGAGGACCAGAGCACAATGAGCAGTTCTTC.

The CDR3 sequence is CASSQNRRQGSEQYF. DNA for the CDR3: TGTGCCAGCAGCCAAAACCGCCGACAGGGCTCCGAGCAGTACTTC. This chain uses TRBV3-1 (or the pseudogene TRBV3-2) with TRBJ2-7, with 7 bases fitting TRBD1. Germline V gene lookup returns CDR1 LGHDT and CDR2 YNNKEL (reference sequence). The junction had 10 bases not matched to a gene; V was cut back by 2 bases and J by 6 bases. There are 15 residues in the CDR3.

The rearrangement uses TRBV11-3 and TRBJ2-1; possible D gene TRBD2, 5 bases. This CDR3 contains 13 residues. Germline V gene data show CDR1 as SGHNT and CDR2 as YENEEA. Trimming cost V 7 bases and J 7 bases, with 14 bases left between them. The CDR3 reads CASKPGGGNEQFF. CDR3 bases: TGTGCCAGCAAGCCCGGAGGAGGAAATGAGCAGTTCTTC. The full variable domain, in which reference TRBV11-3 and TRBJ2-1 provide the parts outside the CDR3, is EAGVVQSPRYKIIEKKQPVAFWCNPISGHNTLYWYLQNLGQGPELLIRYENEEAVDDSQLPKDRFSAERLKGVDSTLKIQPAELGDSAVYLCASKPGGGNEQFFGPGTRLTVL.

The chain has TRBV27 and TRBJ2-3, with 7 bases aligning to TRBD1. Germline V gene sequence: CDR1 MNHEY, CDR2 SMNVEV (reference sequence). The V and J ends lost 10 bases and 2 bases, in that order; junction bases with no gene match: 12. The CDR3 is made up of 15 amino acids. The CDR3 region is CAIDRDRYYTDTQYF. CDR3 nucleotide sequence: TGTGCCATCGACCGGGACAGATACTACACAGATACGCAGTATTTT.

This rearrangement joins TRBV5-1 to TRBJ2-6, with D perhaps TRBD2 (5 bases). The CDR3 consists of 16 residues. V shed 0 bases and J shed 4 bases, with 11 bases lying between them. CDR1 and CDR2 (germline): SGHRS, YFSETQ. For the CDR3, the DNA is TGCGCCAGCAGCTTGGGTGGAGGAGCGGGGGCCAACGTCCTGACTTTC. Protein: CASSLGGGAGANVLTF.

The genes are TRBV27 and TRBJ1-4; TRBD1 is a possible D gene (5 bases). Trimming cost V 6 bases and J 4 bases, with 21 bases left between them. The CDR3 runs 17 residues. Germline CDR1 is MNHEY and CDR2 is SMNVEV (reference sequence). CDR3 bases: TGTGCCAGCAGAGTCCTCCACGGGGGTCGGGTTAATGAAAAACTGTTTTTT. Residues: CASRVLHGGRVNEKLFF.

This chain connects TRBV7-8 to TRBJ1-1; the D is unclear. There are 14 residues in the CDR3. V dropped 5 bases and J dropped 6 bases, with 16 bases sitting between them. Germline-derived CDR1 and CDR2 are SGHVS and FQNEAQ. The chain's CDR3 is CASSRTGALPEAFF. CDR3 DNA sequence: TGTGCCAGCAGCCGGACGGGAGCCCTTCCTGAAGCTTTCTTT.

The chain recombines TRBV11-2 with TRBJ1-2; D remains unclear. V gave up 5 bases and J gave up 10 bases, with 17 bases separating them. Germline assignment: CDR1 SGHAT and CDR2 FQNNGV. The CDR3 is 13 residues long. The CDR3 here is CASSPSLGASYTF. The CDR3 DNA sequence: TGTGCCAGCAGCCCATCGCTGGGAGCCTCCTACACCTTC.

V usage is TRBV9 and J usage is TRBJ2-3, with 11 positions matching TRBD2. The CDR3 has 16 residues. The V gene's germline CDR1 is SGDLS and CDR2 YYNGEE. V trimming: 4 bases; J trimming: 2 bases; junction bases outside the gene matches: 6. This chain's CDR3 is CASSPGTSGITDTQYF. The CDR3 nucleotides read TGTGCCAGCAGCCCCGGGACTAGCGGCATCACAGATACGCAGTATTTT.

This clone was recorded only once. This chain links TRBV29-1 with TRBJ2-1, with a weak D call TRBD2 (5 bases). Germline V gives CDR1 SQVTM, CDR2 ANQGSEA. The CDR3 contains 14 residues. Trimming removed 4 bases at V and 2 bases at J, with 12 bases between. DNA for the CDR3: TGCAGCGTTGGTGGGGAGTTCGCCTACAATGAGCAGTTCTTC. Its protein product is CSVGGEFAYNEQFF.

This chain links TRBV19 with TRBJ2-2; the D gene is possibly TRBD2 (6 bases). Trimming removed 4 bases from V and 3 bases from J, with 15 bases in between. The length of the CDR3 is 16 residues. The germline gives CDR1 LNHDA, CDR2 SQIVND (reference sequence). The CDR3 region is CASSTRRGGHTGELFF. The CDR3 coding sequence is TGTGCCAGTAGTACCCGTCGGGGAGGCCACACCGGGGAGCTGTTTTTT.

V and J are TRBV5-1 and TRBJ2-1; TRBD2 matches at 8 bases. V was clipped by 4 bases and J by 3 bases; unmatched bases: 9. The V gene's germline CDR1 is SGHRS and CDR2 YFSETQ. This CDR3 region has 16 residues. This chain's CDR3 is CASSIDSLAGYNEQFF. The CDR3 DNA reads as TGCGCCAGCAGCATAGACAGCCTAGCGGGCTACAATGAGCAGTTCTTC. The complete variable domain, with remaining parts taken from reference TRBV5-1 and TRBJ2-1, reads KAGVTQTPRYLIKTRGQQVTLSCSPISGHRSVSWYQQTPGQGLQFLFEYFSETQRNKGNFPGRFSGRQFSNSRSEMNVSTLELGDSALYLCASSIDSLAGYNEQFFGPGTRLTVL.

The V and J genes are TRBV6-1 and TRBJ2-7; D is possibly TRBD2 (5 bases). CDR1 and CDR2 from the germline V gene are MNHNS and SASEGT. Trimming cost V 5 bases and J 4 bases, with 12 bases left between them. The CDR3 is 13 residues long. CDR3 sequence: CASSPDPGYEQYF. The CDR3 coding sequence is TGTGCCAGCAGTCCGGACCCGGGGTACGAGCAGTACTTC.

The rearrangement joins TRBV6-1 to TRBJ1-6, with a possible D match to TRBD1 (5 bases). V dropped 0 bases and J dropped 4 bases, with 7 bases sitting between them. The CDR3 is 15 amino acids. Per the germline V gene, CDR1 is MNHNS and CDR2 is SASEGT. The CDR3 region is CASSEARGYNSPLHF. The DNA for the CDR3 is TGTGCCAGCAGTGAAGCGCGGGGGTATAATTCACCCCTCCACTTT.